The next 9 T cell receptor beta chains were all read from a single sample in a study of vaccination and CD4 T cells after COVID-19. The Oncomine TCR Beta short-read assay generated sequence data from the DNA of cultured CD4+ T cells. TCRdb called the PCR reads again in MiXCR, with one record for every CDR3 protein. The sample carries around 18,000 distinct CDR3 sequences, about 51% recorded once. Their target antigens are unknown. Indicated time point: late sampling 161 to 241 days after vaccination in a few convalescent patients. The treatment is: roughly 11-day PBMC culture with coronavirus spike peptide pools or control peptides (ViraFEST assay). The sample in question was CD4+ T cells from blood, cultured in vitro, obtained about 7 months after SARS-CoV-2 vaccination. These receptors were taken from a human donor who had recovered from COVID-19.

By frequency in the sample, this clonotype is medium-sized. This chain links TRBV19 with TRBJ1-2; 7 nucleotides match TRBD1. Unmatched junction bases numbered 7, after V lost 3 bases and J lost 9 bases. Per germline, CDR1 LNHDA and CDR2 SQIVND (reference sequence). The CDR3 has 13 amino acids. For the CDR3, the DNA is TGTGCCAGTAGTATCGGGACAGTCCCTAGCTACACCTTC. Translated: CASSIGTVPSYTF.

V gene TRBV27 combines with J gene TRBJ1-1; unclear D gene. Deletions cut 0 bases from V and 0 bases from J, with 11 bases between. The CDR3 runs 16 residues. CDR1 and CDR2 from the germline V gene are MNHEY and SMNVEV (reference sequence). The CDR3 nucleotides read TGTGCCAGCAGTTTATCTGTCGCCCACATGAACACTGAAGCTTTCTTT. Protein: CASSLSVAHMNTEAFF.

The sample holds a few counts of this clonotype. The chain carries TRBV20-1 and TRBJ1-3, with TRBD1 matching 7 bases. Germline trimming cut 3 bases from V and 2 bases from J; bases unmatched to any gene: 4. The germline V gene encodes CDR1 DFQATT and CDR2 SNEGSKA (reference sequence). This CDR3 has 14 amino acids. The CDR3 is CSARGTAAGNTIYF. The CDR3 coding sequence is TGCAGTGCTAGGGGGACAGCCGCTGGAAACACCATATATTTT.

As DNA, the CDR3 is TGCAGTGCTAGAGTCAGGGGGCAAGTTGAAGCTTTCTTT. Its translation: CSARVRGQVEAFF. The chain carries TRBV20-1 and TRBJ1-1; 8 positions match TRBD1. The ends lost 1 base at V and 7 bases at J; junction bases unmatched: 5. CDR3 length: 13 residues. Germline CDR1 reads DFQATT; CDR2 reads SNEGSKA (reference sequence).

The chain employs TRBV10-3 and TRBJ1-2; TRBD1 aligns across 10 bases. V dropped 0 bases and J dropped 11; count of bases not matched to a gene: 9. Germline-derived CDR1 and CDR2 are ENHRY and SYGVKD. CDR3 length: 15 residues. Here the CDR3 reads CAISESSPGQGSYTF. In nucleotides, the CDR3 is TGTGCCATCAGTGAGTCGTCCCCGGGACAGGGGTCTTACACCTTC.

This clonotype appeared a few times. The DNA for the CDR3 is TGTGCCAGCAGCCGCGCCCGGCGGGGAGTAAGCACCGGGGAGCTGTTTTTT. This sequence encodes CASSRARRGVSTGELFF. V is TRBV7-2 and J is TRBJ2-2, with D perhaps TRBD2 (6 bases). Per germline, CDR1 SGHTA and CDR2 FQGNSA. Trimming took off 5 bases at V and 4 bases at J, with 20 bases between the two ends. This CDR3 is built from 17 residues.

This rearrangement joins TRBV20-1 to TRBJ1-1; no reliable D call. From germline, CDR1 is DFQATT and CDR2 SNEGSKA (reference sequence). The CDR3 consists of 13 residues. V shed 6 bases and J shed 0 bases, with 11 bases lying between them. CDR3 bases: TGCAGTGCGCCTGGGCGGTTGAACACTGAAGCTTTCTTT. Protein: CSAPGRLNTEAFF.

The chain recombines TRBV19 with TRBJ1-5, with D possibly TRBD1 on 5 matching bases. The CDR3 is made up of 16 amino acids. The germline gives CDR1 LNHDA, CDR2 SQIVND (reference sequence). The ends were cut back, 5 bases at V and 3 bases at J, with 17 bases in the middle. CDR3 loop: CASSSRDGFLNQPQHF. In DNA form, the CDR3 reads TGTGCCAGTAGTTCTCGGGACGGGTTCCTCAATCAGCCCCAGCATTTT. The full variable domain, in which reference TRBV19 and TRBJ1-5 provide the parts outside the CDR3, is DGGITQSPKYLFRKEGQNVTLSCEQNLNHDAMYWYRQDPGQGLRLIYYSQIVNDFQKGDIAEGYSVSREKKESFPLTVTSAQKNPTAFYLCASSSRDGFLNQPQHFGDGTRLSIL.

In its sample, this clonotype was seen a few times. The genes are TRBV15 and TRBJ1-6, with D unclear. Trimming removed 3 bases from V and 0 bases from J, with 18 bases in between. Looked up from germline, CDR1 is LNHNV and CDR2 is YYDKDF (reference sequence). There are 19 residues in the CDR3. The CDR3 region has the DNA TGTGCCACCAGCAGGAACCCAGCATCGCAGAGCTCCTATAATTCACCCCTCCACTTT. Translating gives CATSRNPASQSSYNSPLHF.